This entry lists 29 T cell receptor beta chains sequenced from one sample in a study of T cells in Graves' hyperthyroidism and ophthalmopathy. TCR beta CDR3 regions were amplified from RNA. The HTBI primer set drove a first-round RT-PCR of the TCR CDR3. MiXCR was run by TCRdb on the multiplex PCR reads, yielding one entry per CDR3 protein. Among about 570,000 distinct CDR3 sequences listed, just over 45% were seen once. Source material: peripheral blood or thyroid tissue (not recorded which). The origin of the receptors is an adult woman with Graves' disease, either hyperthyroidism or ophthalmopathy (not recorded which).

This clonotype was detected many times. The chain has TRBV20-1 and TRBJ1-1; D uncertain. V dropped 4 bases and J dropped 1 base, with 7 bases sitting between them. CDR3 length: 12 amino acids. Germline lookup yields CDR1 DFQATT and CDR2 SNEGSKA (reference sequence). This chain's CDR3 is CSATRANTEAFF. In DNA, the CDR3 is TGCAGTGCTACACGGGCGAACACTGAAGCTTTCTTT.

This clonotype was counted at least ten times. The chain couples TRBV3-1 to TRBJ1-1, with 7 bases aligning to TRBD1. Trimming removed 7 bases from V and 0 bases from J; junction bases left unmatched: 11. This CDR3 has 16 amino acids. Germline lookup yields CDR1 LGHDT and CDR2 YNNKEL (reference sequence). CDR3: CASNLRPGQMNTEAFF. The CDR3 bases are TGTGCCAGCAACCTCCGTCCGGGACAGATGAACACTGAAGCTTTCTTT.

Concerning this clonotype: A much bigger clone sits one base away, suggesting this may be a read error. J is TRBJ1-2 and V is TRBV10-3; D is unresolved. CDR3 length: 16 amino acids. Germline-derived CDR1 and CDR2 are ENHRY and SYGVKD. The CDR3 sequence is CAISDPAQPTFYDYTF. The CDR3 DNA is TGTGCCATCAGTGACCCCGCGCAGCCGACCTTCTATGACTACACCTTC.

This clonotype is a singleton in its sample. The rearrangement links TRBV7-3 to TRBJ1-4; tentatively, D is TRBD1 (6 bases). This CDR3 is 14 amino acids long. The V end was cut by 5 bases, the J end by 9 bases, with 16 bases between. Germline V gives CDR1 SGHTA, CDR2 FQGTGA. CDR3 sequence reads: CASSRDKGVQKLFF. Written as DNA, the CDR3 is TGTGCCAGCAGCCGAGATAAGGGGGTACAAAAACTGTTTTTT.

On this clonotype itself: The junction differs from germline at one of its ends, possibly a read error. The chain joins TRBV7-2 to TRBJ2-6; 12 nucleotides align to TRBD1. The CDR3 is 18 residues long. Per the germline V gene, CDR1 is SGHTA and CDR2 is FQGNSA. The CDR3 DNA follows: TGCGCCACCAAGTACCCGGGACAGGGGGCAGGTGGGGCCAACGTCCTGACTTTC. Protein product: CATKYPGQGAGGANVLTF. The entire variable domain, with the rest obtained from reference TRBV7-2 and TRBJ2-6, is as follows: GAGVSQSPSNKVTEKGKDVELRCDPISGHTALYWYRQSLGQGLEFLIYFQGNSAPDKSGLPSDRFSAERTGGSVSTLTIQRTQQEDSAVYLCATKYPGQGAGGANVLTFGAGSRLTVL.

At least ten counts were recorded for this clonotype. The chain joins TRBV2 to TRBJ1-5; D not resolved. V was shortened by 8 bases and J by 3 bases, with 11 bases between the two germline ends. The germline V gene has CDR1 SNHLY and CDR2 FYNNEI. There are 13 residues in the CDR3. The chain's CDR3 is CASGLGPNQPQHF. In DNA, the CDR3 is TGTGCCAGCGGTCTCGGACCCAATCAGCCCCAGCATTTT.

The J gene is TRBJ2-7, the V gene TRBV29-1; 12 nucleotides align to TRBD2. The CDR3 is 14 amino acids. V was clipped by 5 bases and J by 1 base; unmatched bases: 3. The germline V gene has CDR1 SQVTM and CDR2 ANQGSEA. CDR3 sequence: CSVLLAGGSYEQYF. The CDR3 DNA follows: TGCAGCGTTCTACTAGCGGGAGGATCCTACGAGCAGTACTTC.

The sample holds many counts of this clonotype. The rearrangement joins TRBV29-1 to TRBJ2-5; TRBD2 aligns across 13 bases. After removal of 3 bases from V and 4 bases from J, the junction contained 5 bases not matched to a gene. The CDR3 is 15 residues long. Germline CDR1 reads SQVTM; CDR2 reads ANQGSEA. For the CDR3, the DNA is TGCAGCGTTGAGACACTAGCGGGAGGGCTAGAGACCCAGTACTTC. This gives the protein CSVETLAGGLETQYF.

This clonotype was counted many times. This sequence joins TRBV7-9 and TRBJ1-1; 7 bases match TRBD1. With V trimmed by 1 base and J by 11 bases, 7 bases remained unmatched. The CDR3 spans 13 residues. CDR1 and CDR2 (germline): SEHNR, FQNEAQ (reference sequence). This CDR3 reads CASSLGQGVRAFF. CDR3 nucleotide sequence: TGTGCCAGCAGCTTAGGACAGGGTGTCAGGGCTTTCTTT.

The chain links TRBV10-3 to TRBJ2-7; 9 nucleotides align to TRBD1. This CDR3 has 13 amino acids. The germline V gene has CDR1 ENHRY and CDR2 SYGVKD. The V segment lost 6 bases and the J segment 7 bases; nucleotides outside the gene matches: 7. The CDR3 is CAIRDRGPGEQYF. The CDR3, as DNA: TGTGCCATCAGGGACAGGGGACCGGGGGAGCAGTACTTC.

This sequence joins TRBV20-1 and TRBJ1-4; no clear D. The V gene's germline CDR1 is DFQATT and CDR2 SNEGSKA (reference sequence). The germline V and J ends were trimmed by 5 bases and 0 bases, with 7 bases remaining between them. CDR3 length: 13 amino acids. The chain's CDR3 is CSAGIATNEKLFF. The CDR3 coding sequence is TGCAGTGCTGGGATAGCAACTAATGAAAAACTGTTTTTT.

The chain recombines TRBV6-1 with TRBJ2-5, with a possible D match to TRBD1 (6 bases). Germline V gene sequence: CDR1 MNHNS, CDR2 SASEGT. The CDR3 contains 14 residues. Trimming cost V 8 bases and J 5 bases, with 18 bases left between them. Written as DNA, the CDR3 is TGTGCCAGCTGGCCCCAGGGGATGATGGAGACCCAGTACTTC. As protein: CASWPQGMMETQYF.

This clonotype was observed many times. At one boundary the junction diverges from the germline segment, which might be a read error. This chain links TRBV3-1 with TRBJ2-2; possibly TRBD1 for D (6 bases). The CDR3 has 15 amino acids. CDR1 is LGHDT, CDR2 YNNKEL, per germline (reference sequence). The CDR3 loop is CASTQQGTNTGELFF. For the CDR3, the DNA is TGTGCCAGCACCCAACAGGGTACGAACACCGGGGAGCTGTTTTTT.

This clonotype was detected only once. V usage is TRBV7-9 and J usage is TRBJ2-7; 9 bases align to TRBD1. Germline V gives CDR1 SEHNR, CDR2 FQNEAQ (reference sequence). The J segment lost 2 bases and the V segment lost 5 bases, leaving 7 bases of the junction unmatched. This CDR3 region has 15 residues. In DNA, the CDR3 is TGTGCCAGCAGCCCCCGGACAGGGGACACCTACGAGCAGTACTTC. It codes for CASSPRTGDTYEQYF.

This clonotype was seen many times. The CDR3 region is CSARERRGNTGELFF. Written as DNA, the CDR3 is TGCAGTGCTAGAGAGCGTAGGGGAAACACCGGGGAGCTGTTTTTT. The chain joins TRBV20-1 to TRBJ2-2; tentative D call: TRBD1 (5 bases). This CDR3 has 15 amino acids. Germline lookup yields CDR1 DFQATT and CDR2 SNEGSKA (reference sequence). V lost 0 bases and J 2 bases, leaving 10 bases between the germline ends.

This clonotype showed up just a few times. The chain combines TRBV29-1 with TRBJ1-2, with D perhaps matching TRBD1 (6 bases). CDR1 and CDR2 (germline): SQVTM, ANQGSEA. The length of the CDR3 is 12 residues. The V gene lost 7 bases and the J gene lost 4 bases, with 13 bases spanning the gap. CDR3 loop: CSAPDRIYGYTF. The CDR3 nucleotides read TGCAGCGCCCCCGACAGGATCTATGGCTACACCTTC.

The chain links TRBV20-1 to TRBJ2-5; the D gene is possibly TRBD1 (6 bases). Trimming pared 6 bases from V and 5 bases from J, leaving 19 bases between. This CDR3 has 14 amino acids. Germline V gives CDR1 DFQATT, CDR2 SNEGSKA (reference sequence). The CDR3 spells CSATRDGTSETQYF. The CDR3 coding sequence is TGCAGTGCCACGCGAGACGGGACATCTGAGACCCAGTACTTC.

The sample holds a few counts of this clonotype. This chain joins TRBV7-9 and TRBJ1-2; 7 positions match TRBD1. After removal of 6 bases from V and 4 bases from J, the junction contained 14 bases not matched to a gene. The CDR3 covers 16 residues. The V gene's germline CDR1 is SEHNR and CDR2 FQNEAQ (reference sequence). The CDR3 region has the DNA TGTGCCAGCAGTGCAGGGGACGACAGGGCGCCCTATGGCTACACCTTC. Its translation: CASSAGDDRAPYGYTF.

This chain connects TRBV2 to TRBJ1-2; maybe TRBD1 (5 bases). The CDR3 runs 13 residues. The V gene's germline CDR1 is SNHLY and CDR2 FYNNEI. V was shortened by 6 bases and J by 11 bases, with 19 bases between the two germline ends. Here the CDR3 reads CASRLAGLGGYTF. The CDR3 coding sequence is TGTGCCAGCAGATTAGCGGGACTAGGCGGGTACACCTTC. Together with reference TRBV2 and TRBJ1-2, the CDR3 gives the full variable domain: EPEVTQTPSHQVTQMGQEVILRCVPISNHLYFYWYRQILGQKVEFLVSFYNNEISEKSEIFDDQFSVERPDGSNFTLKIRSTKLEDSAMYFCASRLAGLGGYTFGSGTRLTVV.

This clonotype has only a few counts. This chain uses TRBV10-3 with TRBJ2-7, with no clear D. The CDR3 has 13 amino acids. Germline lookup yields CDR1 ENHRY and CDR2 SYGVKD. V was clipped by 4 bases and J by 1 base, with 8 bases between them. The CDR3 sequence is CAISGSPSYEQYF. The CDR3 DNA reads TGTGCCATCAGTGGTTCACCATCCTACGAGCAGTACTTC.

The rearrangement uses TRBV7-2 and TRBJ2-7, with no clear D. Between the trimmed V and J ends, which lost 6 bases and 2 bases, there was a span of 11 bases. Germline CDR1 SGHTA, CDR2 FQGNSA. The CDR3 totals 13 residues. The CDR3 loop is CASSIGPAYEQYF. CDR3 DNA sequence: TGTGCCAGCAGTATCGGGCCAGCCTACGAGCAGTACTTC.

This clonotype has just a few counts. At one end the junction does not follow the germline gene, possibly because of a read error. This chain joins TRBV2 and TRBJ2-4, with a weak D call TRBD2 (6 bases). The CDR3 runs to 13 residues. The germline V gene encodes CDR1 SNHLY and CDR2 FYNNEI. CDR3 sequence reads: CASSGDLPGEGDF. The CDR3 nucleotides are TGTGCCAGCAGTGGGGACCTACCGGGAGAAGGGGACTTC.

This clonotype was recorded once. The junction shows a germline mismatch at one end, possibly a read error. This chain uses TRBV5-1 with TRBJ2-6; D gene uncertain. The CDR3 is 13 amino acids. Germline V CDR1 and CDR2: SGHRS, YFSETQ. The CDR3 reads CASSFAGATVLTF. The CDR3 nucleotides read TGCGCCAGCAGCTTTGCCGGTGCCACCGTCCTGACTTTC.

The sample holds many counts of this clonotype. The J gene is TRBJ1-1, the V gene TRBV20-1; the D is unclear. Between the trimmed V and J ends, which lost 0 bases and 4 bases, there was a span of 12 bases. This CDR3 contains 14 residues. Germline loops: CDR1 DFQATT, CDR2 SNEGSKA (reference sequence). CDR3 sequence: CSARDEGASTEAFF. The CDR3 bases are TGCAGTGCTAGAGATGAAGGAGCATCCACTGAAGCTTTCTTT.

This chain connects TRBV9 to TRBJ1-2, with 10 positions matching TRBD1. The CDR3 length is 17 residues. Looked up from germline, CDR1 is SGDLS and CDR2 is YYNGEE. The ends lost 2 bases at V and 6 bases at J; junction bases unmatched: 13. The CDR3 nucleotides read TGTGCCAGCAGCGTCGGGGGTGGGACAGGGGCTATAAATGGCTACACCTTC. It specifies CASSVGGGTGAINGYTF.

CDR3 nucleotide sequence: TGTGCCACCAGTGATGTGCGCGGGAGATCCTACAATGAGCAGTTCTTC. Translation gives CATSDVRGRSYNEQFF. The chain has TRBV24-1 and TRBJ2-1, with 7 bases aligning to TRBD2. CDR1 and CDR2 from the germline V gene are KGHDR and SFDVKD. The V segment lost 3 bases and the J segment 1 base; nucleotides outside the gene matches: 5. The CDR3 is 16 amino acids.

The V call is TRBV5-1, the J call TRBJ1-1; a weak D match, TRBD1 (5 bases). Per the germline V gene, CDR1 is SGHRS and CDR2 is YFSETQ. The CDR3 spans 15 residues. Trimming took 4 bases from V and 0 from J, leaving 13 bases between them. CDR3 nucleotide sequence: TGCGCCAGCAGCCTGGAGGGACGGGTGAACACTGAAGCTTTCTTT. Translated, it gives CASSLEGRVNTEAFF. Filled out from reference TRBV5-1 and TRBJ1-1, the complete variable domain reads KAGVTQTPRYLIKTRGQQVTLSCSPISGHRSVSWYQQTPGQGLQFLFEYFSETQRNKGNFPGRFSGRQFSNSRSEMNVSTLELGDSALYLCASSLEGRVNTEAFFGQGTRLTVV.

This clonotype turned up a few times. The chain has TRBV20-1 and TRBJ2-5; D gene ambiguous. The ends were cut back, 3 bases at V and 7 bases at J, with 12 bases in the middle. CDR1 and CDR2 from the germline V gene are DFQATT and SNEGSKA (reference sequence). The CDR3 is made up of 12 amino acids. This CDR3 is CSASDQVRTQYF. The CDR3 nucleotides read TGCAGTGCTAGTGACCAAGTGCGGACCCAGTACTTC.

This chain's CDR3 is CSVGVGHRPEDAFF. The CDR3 DNA is TGCAGCGTTGGGGTGGGACACCGGCCCGAGGATGCTTTCTTT. The rearrangement uses TRBV29-1 and TRBJ1-1; the D gene is possibly TRBD1 (6 bases). The CDR3 spans 14 residues. Looked up from germline, CDR1 is SQVTM and CDR2 is ANQGSEA. The V and J ends lost 4 bases and 11 bases respectively, with 23 bases between them.